The 24 T cell receptor beta chains below were found in one sample sequenced in a study of cytomegalovirus exposure and HLA in healthy donors (dated by TCRdb to 2015 to 2018). Receptor libraries were prepared by the immunoSEQ multiplex PCR assay. The multiplex PCR relied on a mix of 60 forward primers for TCR Vbeta segments and 13 reverse primers for TCR Jbeta segments. TCRdb re-hosts the immuneACCESS table, in-frame sequences only. Its copies lack some clones; in the studies checked, an unresolved V gene accounts for under half of them, and the cause for the rest is not known. The sample table records 100,000 or so clones; more than 75% of these occur just once. 4% of the sample lies in the top ten. Sequences were obtained from PBMCs. The receptors were gathered from a woman aged 45-65 years in good health and CMV-seropositive.

Only a few counts were recorded for this clone. The V gene is TRBV9, the J gene TRBJ2-3; TRBD1 is a possible D gene (5 bases). Trimming cost V 2 bases and J 1 base, with 8 bases left between them. This CDR3 region has 14 residues. In germline, CDR1 is SGDLS, CDR2 YYNGEE. CDR3 sequence (DNA): TGTGCCAGCAGCGTGACGACAGGCACAGATACGCAGTATTTT. It codes for CASSVTTGTDTQYF.

The chain has TRBV7-6 and TRBJ2-5; D is ambiguous. The CDR3 consists of 14 residues. Germline V gives CDR1 SGHVS, CDR2 FNYEAQ. The V end was cut by 6 bases, the J end by 1 base, with 12 bases between. CDR3 in DNA: TGTGCCAGCAGGGCTGTAATAACCCAAGAGACCCAGTACTTC. It specifies CASRAVITQETQYF.

This clone was counted a single time. The chain combines TRBV14 with TRBJ2-7; 8 bases line up with TRBD1. Trimming took 4 bases from V and 5 from J; bases not matched to a gene: 1. Germline CDR1 reads SGHDN; CDR2 reads FVKESK. This CDR3 spans 12 amino acids. DNA of the CDR3: TGTGCCAGCAGCCTCAGGGGGCACGAGCAGTACTTC. It encodes CASSLRGHEQYF.

A note on this clone: The same CDR3 can be traced to other DNA sequences in this sample. The rearrangement uses TRBV7-8 and TRBJ1-1; perhaps TRBD1 as D (5 bases). Germline V gene data show CDR1 as SGHVS and CDR2 as FQNEAQ. V shed 1 base and J shed 0 bases, with 6 bases lying between them. The CDR3 is 14 residues long. CDR3 bases: TGTGCCAGCAGCTTAGGGGGCCTGAACACTGAAGCTTTCTTT. Residues: CASSLGGLNTEAFF.

V gene TRBV11-2 combines with J gene TRBJ1-1, with 9 nucleotides matching TRBD1. V lost 5 bases, J lost 6 bases, and 4 bases stayed unmatched. The CDR3 spans 13 residues. Germline V gene data show CDR1 as SGHAT and CDR2 as FQNNGV. The CDR3 loop is CASSDRQGAEAFF. In DNA form, the CDR3 reads TGTGCCAGCAGCGACCGACAGGGGGCTGAAGCTTTCTTT.

In its sample, this clone was seen once. The DNA is left out, because the CDR3 cannot be placed on it with certainty; the CDR3 is given as TCRdb lists it. J is TRBJ2-1 and V is TRBV9; the table assigns TRBD1, which was not confirmed against the DNA. The CDR3 comprises 13 residues, both ends counted. The germline gives CDR1 SGDLS, CDR2 YYNGEE. CDR3 residues: CASSVGQGSERFF.

The genes are TRBV4-2 and TRBJ1-6; no clear D. Germline values: CDR1 LGHNA, CDR2 YNFKEQ. Deletions cut 4 bases from V and 7 bases from J, with 29 bases between. The CDR3 extends over 20 amino acids. The CDR3 sequence is CASSPEGFLGVVGGNSPLHF. Here the CDR3 DNA reads TGTGCCAGCAGCCCAGAAGGCTTCCTCGGGGTAGTTGGTGGGAATTCACCCCTCCACTTT.

The V and J genes are TRBV11-3 and TRBJ2-1, with D possibly being TRBD2 (6 bases). The CDR3 runs to 16 residues. Germline CDR1 SGHNT, CDR2 YENEEA. Trimming stripped 2 bases from V and 9 bases from J, with 20 bases between. CDR3 DNA: TGTGCCAGCAGCTTATCTCGAGGGAGGTCCGCGACTGAGCAGTTCTTC. Translated: CASSLSRGRSATEQFF.

The genes are TRBV6-5 and TRBJ2-2; D ambiguous. Trimming removed 5 bases from V and 1 base from J, with 5 bases in between. This CDR3 is built from 13 residues. Germline loops: CDR1 MNHEY, CDR2 SVGAGI. This CDR3 reads CASSARNTGELFF. For the CDR3, the DNA is TGTGCCAGCAGTGCCAGGAACACCGGGGAGCTGTTTTTT.

This clone has just one count. This chain uses TRBV29-1 with TRBJ1-1, with D maybe TRBD1 (6 bases). Germline-derived CDR1 and CDR2 are SQVTM and ANQGSEA. Trimming stripped 7 bases from V and 4 bases from J, with 19 bases between. This CDR3 region has 14 residues. This CDR3 reads CSGAGHSQGTEAFF. CDR3 sequence (DNA): TGCAGCGGAGCGGGACATTCACAGGGCACTGAAGCTTTCTTT.

The chain employs TRBV27 and TRBJ2-2; 7 nucleotides line up with TRBD2. The CDR3 extends over 15 amino acids. V shed 2 bases, J shed 1 base, and the junction held 1 base outside the gene matches. Germline CDR1 and CDR2: MNHEY and SMNVEV (reference sequence). The CDR3: CASSLGRENTGELFF. The CDR3 bases are TGTGCCAGCAGTTTAGGGAGGGAGAACACCGGGGAGCTGTTTTTT.

V usage is TRBV19 and J usage is TRBJ1-1; 7 bases align to TRBD1. The CDR3 covers 16 residues. Germline V lookup: CDR1 LNHDA, CDR2 SQIVND (reference sequence). V trimming: 3 bases; J trimming: 1 base; junction bases outside the gene matches: 8. The CDR3 sequence: CASSIGGTVSNTEAFF. As DNA, the CDR3 is TGTGCCAGTAGTATTGGGGGGACAGTCTCGAACACTGAAGCTTTCTTT. Combining the CDR3 with reference TRBV19 and TRBJ1-1 gives the whole variable domain DGGITQSPKYLFRKEGQNVTLSCEQNLNHDAMYWYRQDPGQGLRLIYYSQIVNDFQKGDIAEGYSVSREKKESFPLTVTSAQKNPTAFYLCASSIGGTVSNTEAFFGQGTRLTVV.

This clone was observed a single time. The rearrangement uses TRBV5-1 and TRBJ1-1; no firm D call. Germline assignment: CDR1 SGHRS and CDR2 YFSETQ. The CDR3 is 11 residues long. Trimming left V 2 bases short and J 10 bases short, with 9 bases between. Here the CDR3 reads CASSFPGGAFF. The DNA for the CDR3 is TGCGCCAGCAGCTTCCCCGGTGGAGCTTTCTTT.

J is TRBJ2-1 and V is TRBV6-5, with 7 bases identical to TRBD1. This CDR3 has 14 residues. CDR1 is MNHEY and CDR2 is SVGAGI in the germline V gene. The V gene end was trimmed by 4 bases and the J gene end by 8 bases; junction bases not matched to a gene: 8. CDR3: CASSLRGLSYEQFF. As DNA, the CDR3 is TGTGCCAGCAGTTTAAGGGGGCTCTCGTATGAGCAGTTCTTC.

CDR3 sequence: CATSSFFGNTGGAEAFF. The CDR3 nucleotides are TGTGCCACCAGCAGCTTTTTCGGAAATACAGGGGGCGCGGAAGCTTTCTTT. The chain recombines TRBV15 with TRBJ1-1, with 9 bases aligning to TRBD1. The ends lost 3 bases at V and 8 bases at J; junction bases unmatched: 16. This CDR3 contains 17 residues. CDR1 LNHNV and CDR2 YYDKDF come from the germline V gene (reference sequence).

The V and J genes are TRBV6-5 and TRBJ2-7, with 7 bases aligning to TRBD2. In germline, CDR1 is MNHEY, CDR2 SVGAGI. The CDR3 sequence is 13 residues long. The junction had 4 bases not matched to a gene; V was cut back by 6 bases and J by 2 bases. CDR3 protein: CASRDGTTYEQYF. CDR3 in DNA: TGTGCCAGCAGAGACGGGACTACCTACGAGCAGTACTTC.

The rearrangement links TRBV30 to TRBJ2-7; no firm D call. Deletions cut 2 bases from V and 0 bases from J, with 5 bases between. The CDR3 consists of 12 residues. The V gene's germline CDR1 is GTSNPN and CDR2 SVGIG (reference sequence). The CDR3 is CAWSTASYEQYF. For the CDR3, the DNA is TGTGCCTGGAGTACAGCCTCCTACGAGCAGTACTTC.

For the CDR3, the DNA is TGTGCCAGCAGCCAAAGGGGCCGGGACTTTCAAGAGACCCAGTACTTC. Translation gives CASSQRGRDFQETQYF. The genes are TRBV4-2 and TRBJ2-5, with TRBD2 as a possible D gene (6 bases). CDR1 and CDR2 from the germline V gene are LGHNA and YNFKEQ. The CDR3 is 16 amino acids. Trimming shortened V by 2 bases and J by 2 bases, and 15 bases separated the two germline ends.

The CDR3 region has the DNA TGTGCTAGTGGTTTTTTGGGACAGAACTCCTACGAGCAGTACTTC. Amino acid sequence: CASGFLGQNSYEQYF. V gene TRBV12-5 combines with J gene TRBJ2-7; 7 nucleotides match TRBD1. The CDR3 runs to 15 residues. With V trimmed by 3 bases and J by 0 bases, 5 bases remained unmatched. Per the germline V gene, CDR1 is LGHNT and CDR2 is FRNRAP.

The J gene is TRBJ2-7, the V gene TRBV7-9; possibly TRBD2 for D (5 bases). V gave up 8 bases and J gave up 1 base, with 9 bases separating them. Germline CDR1 and CDR2: SEHNR and FQNEAQ (reference sequence). The CDR3 contains 12 residues. CDR3 loop: CASGSISYEQYF. CDR3 coding DNA: TGTGCCAGCGGGAGTATATCCTACGAGCAGTACTTC.

The chain combines TRBV5-4 with TRBJ2-2; TRBD1 matches 8 bases. This CDR3 region has 15 residues. Trimming took 4 bases from V and 4 from J; bases not matched to a gene: 6. Germline lookup yields CDR1 SGHNT and CDR2 YYREEE (reference sequence). The CDR3 sequence is CASSRRDRPTGELFF. The CDR3 coding sequence is TGTGCCAGCAGCCGTCGGGACAGGCCCACCGGGGAGCTGTTTTTT.

The J gene is TRBJ2-7, the V gene TRBV2; D is possibly TRBD2 (6 bases). The CDR3 loop spans 13 amino acids. The germline CDR1 and CDR2 sequences are SNHLY and FYNNEI. V lost 5 bases, J lost 2 bases, and 10 bases lay in between. CDR3 coding DNA: TGTGCCAGCAGTTCGGGACTGACCTACGAGCAGTACTTC. The encoded protein is CASSSGLTYEQYF.

As regards this clone: Other DNA sequences in the same sample also yield this CDR3. V and J are TRBV7-6 and TRBJ2-7, with D maybe TRBD2 (6 bases). Germline V lookup: CDR1 SGHVS, CDR2 FNYEAQ. V was clipped by 5 bases and J by 0 bases, with 17 bases between them. CDR3 length: 16 amino acids. The CDR3: CASSATGTGDSYEQYF. In nucleotides, the CDR3 is TGTGCCAGCAGCGCTACCGGGACGGGGGACTCCTACGAGCAGTACTTC.

The V gene is TRBV21-1, the J gene TRBJ1-6; no check of the table's D call, TRBD1, against the DNA was made. TRBV21-1 is an annotated pseudogene. CDR3 length: 13 amino acids. CDR3 nucleotides: TGTGCCGGTCCGACAGTTTATAATTCACCCCTCCACTTT. Amino acid sequence: CAGPTVYNSPLHF.